These 16 T cell receptor beta chains originate from one sample sequenced in a study of early T cells in non-severe SARS-CoV-2 infection. TCRdb ran MiXCR on the 5' RACE reads and lists one entry per CDR3 protein. The sample has 50,000 to 70,000 distinct CDR3 sequences; approximately 5.9% are singletons. The sample here was whole blood, taken at baseline. These receptors all come from an adult who was a healthcare worker with PCR-confirmed SARS-CoV-2 infection or an uninfected control (not recorded which).

The V gene is TRBV3-1, the J gene TRBJ1-2; D call uncertain. Germline assignment: CDR1 LGHDT and CDR2 YNNKEL (reference sequence). V lost 1 base and J lost 8, with 5 bases in between. The CDR3 totals 11 residues. The CDR3 DNA sequence: TGTGCCAGCAGCCAAGGTTGGGGCTACACCTTC. Translating gives CASSQGWGYTF.

At least ten counts were recorded for this clonotype. V usage is TRBV28 and J usage is TRBJ2-6, with TRBD1 matching 8 bases. The V segment lost 6 bases and the J segment 0 bases; nucleotides outside the gene matches: 10. CDR1 is MDHEN, CDR2 SYDVKM, per germline. CDR3 size: 18 residues. The CDR3 DNA sequence: TGTGCCAGCAGAACCGGGACAGGCACCCACTCTGGGGCCAACGTCCTGACTTTC. Translated: CASRTGTGTHSGANVLTF.

The rearrangement uses TRBV27 and TRBJ1-5; 10 nucleotides line up with TRBD1. CDR1 is MNHEY, CDR2 SMNVEV, per germline (reference sequence). Trimming took 9 bases from V and 5 from J; bases not matched to a gene: 4. The CDR3 spans 13 residues. Here the CDR3 reads CASRDRGDQPQHF. In nucleotides, the CDR3 is TGTGCCAGTCGGGACAGGGGTGATCAGCCCCAGCATTTT.

This chain joins TRBV9 and TRBJ1-4; possibly TRBD1 for D (6 bases). Trimming took 4 bases from V and 4 from J, leaving 14 bases between them. The CDR3 runs 15 residues. Per the germline V gene, CDR1 is SGDLS and CDR2 is YYNGEE. The DNA of the CDR3 is TGTGCCAGCAGCTCACAGGGTTTACGTAATGAAAAACTGTTTTTT. Protein: CASSSQGLRNEKLFF.

This clonotype was counted only a few times. The chain joins TRBV5-1 to TRBJ2-2; tentative D call: TRBD2 (5 bases). This CDR3 has 14 residues. Per germline, CDR1 SGHRS and CDR2 YFSETQ. V shed 0 bases and J shed 7 bases, with 10 bases lying between them. The chain's CDR3 is CASSLGAEDGELFF. The CDR3 bases are TGCGCCAGCAGCTTGGGAGCGGAGGACGGGGAGCTGTTTTTT.

In this sample, this clonotype turned up many times. J is TRBJ2-7 and V is TRBV24-1; the match to TRBD2 covers 14 bases. The CDR3 loop spans 15 amino acids. CDR1 is KGHDR and CDR2 is SFDVKD in the germline V gene. V was pared by 3 bases and J by 3 bases, with 0 bases of the junction left unmatched. The CDR3 DNA follows: TGTGCCACCAGTGATGGGACTAGCGGGAGCTACGAGCAGTACTTC. Translated, it gives CATSDGTSGSYEQYF.

The rearrangement links TRBV28 to TRBJ1-4, with 8 positions matching TRBD1. In germline, CDR1 is MDHEN, CDR2 SYDVKM. V lost 5 bases, J lost 0 bases, and 2 bases stayed unmatched. This CDR3 contains 15 residues. CDR3 protein: CASSTGGATNEKLFF. The CDR3 DNA reads as TGTGCCAGCAGTACAGGGGGGGCAACTAATGAAAAACTGTTTTTT.

This clonotype was seen ten or more times. CDR3 nucleotide sequence: TGTGCCAGCAGTTACGAGGCTAGCTCGTACAATGAGCAGTTCTTC. This translates into CASSYEASSYNEQFF. The rearrangement joins TRBV6-6 to TRBJ2-1; TRBD2 might be the D (5 bases). V was trimmed by 2 bases and J by 4 bases, leaving 12 bases between them. Germline V gene data show CDR1 as MNHNY and CDR2 as SVGAGI (reference sequence). This CDR3 region has 15 residues.

The chain recombines TRBV2 with TRBJ2-5; 7 bases are a match to TRBD1. The CDR3 loop spans 15 amino acids. V dropped 6 bases and J dropped 4; count of bases not matched to a gene: 11. Germline V gene sequence: CDR1 SNHLY, CDR2 FYNNEI. CDR3 in amino acids: CASRTGKGAAETQYF. The CDR3, as DNA: TGTGCCAGCAGGACAGGGAAAGGGGCGGCAGAGACCCAGTACTTC.

This clonotype was recorded many times. The chain combines TRBV28 with TRBJ2-3; no clear D. CDR1 is MDHEN, CDR2 SYDVKM, per germline. V dropped 5 bases and J dropped 2 bases, with 11 bases sitting between them. The CDR3 is 14 amino acids. The CDR3 nucleotides are TGTGCCAGCAGTCCGCGAGCAGTCACAGATACGCAGTATTTT. It specifies CASSPRAVTDTQYF.

This chain links TRBV28 with TRBJ2-3; the match to TRBD1 covers 9 bases. The CDR3 sequence is 17 residues long. Germline CDR1 is MDHEN and CDR2 is SYDVKM. After removal of 6 bases from V and 2 bases from J, the junction contained 12 bases not matched to a gene. Here the CDR3 DNA reads TGTGCCAGCAGACACGGACAGGGGCCTCGATACACAGATACGCAGTATTTT. Its protein is CASRHGQGPRYTDTQYF. The variable domain in full, with the rest retrieved from reference TRBV28 and TRBJ2-3, is DVKVTQSSRYLVKRTGEKVFLECVQDMDHENMFWYRQDPGLGLRLIYFSYDVKMKEKGDIPEGYSVSREKKERFSLILESASTNQTSMYLCASRHGQGPRYTDTQYFGPGTRLTVL.

Only a few counts were recorded for this clonotype. The chain has TRBV27 and TRBJ1-1; 8 positions match TRBD1. The CDR3 contains 15 residues. Germline V gives CDR1 MNHEY, CDR2 SMNVEV (reference sequence). The V gene end was trimmed by 6 bases and the J gene end by 3 bases; junction bases not matched to a gene: 9. The CDR3 sequence: CASRRYRGSYTEAFF. The CDR3 nucleotides are TGTGCCAGCAGAAGATACAGGGGGTCGTACACTGAAGCTTTCTTT.

This clonotype has ten or more counts. This chain links TRBV7-9 with TRBJ1-1; D is possibly TRBD1 (5 bases). The V gene lost 0 bases and the J gene lost 6 bases, with 17 bases spanning the gap. The CDR3 extends over 16 amino acids. Germline V gene lookup returns CDR1 SEHNR and CDR2 FQNEAQ (reference sequence). In DNA form, the CDR3 reads TGTGCCAGCAGCTTAGCGGGCGGCGGGGCGAGGGCTGAAGCTTTCTTT. Translating it yields CASSLAGGGARAEAFF.

Ten or more counts support this clonotype. The chain employs TRBV6-6 and TRBJ2-3, with 9 bases lining up with TRBD2. The V and J ends lost 7 bases and 6 bases, in that order; junction bases with no gene match: 8. The CDR3 totals 14 residues. Germline lookup yields CDR1 MNHNY and CDR2 SVGAGI (reference sequence). The CDR3 reads CASKISGSWDTQYF. CDR3 nucleotide sequence: TGTGCCAGCAAGATTAGCGGGAGTTGGGATACGCAGTATTTT.

Points on this clonotype: It may be a read error: a sequence one base away is much more abundant. The chain employs TRBV9 and TRBJ2-3, with D possibly being TRBD1 or TRBD2 (5 bases each). The CDR3 is made up of 14 amino acids. CDR1 and CDR2 from the germline V gene are SGDLS and YYNGEE. The DNA for the CDR3 is TGTGTCAGCAGCGTAAATTTACGGGACCAGGCGCAGTATTTT. It codes for CVSSVNLRDQAQYF.

This clonotype turned up a few times. This chain uses TRBV27 with TRBJ2-5, with D possibly TRBD2 on 5 matching bases. V lost 8 bases and J lost 6, with 22 bases in between. The CDR3 contains 15 residues. CDR1 MNHEY and CDR2 SMNVEV come from the germline V gene (reference sequence). The CDR3 coding sequence is TGTGCCAGCGCTTCCGGGATGCCCTTGGGGAAGACCCAGTACTTC. Translating gives CASASGMPLGKTQYF.